This passage covers 25 T cell receptor beta chains from one sample sequenced in a study of Graves' ophthalmopathy and Graves' hyperthyroidism. From RNA, the CDR3 regions of TCR beta chains were amplified and sequenced. RT-PCR was first run with HTBI primers, then multiplex PCR in a second round. TCRdb itself ran the multiplex PCR reads through MiXCR, one entry per CDR3 protein. The table shows hundreds of thousands of distinct CDR3 sequences, with approximately 22% occurring only once. The sequenced sample was peripheral blood. The receptors derive from a woman under 30 with stable Graves' hyperthyroidism. Some clones in this sample may be carry-over from other donors' samples.

Ten or more counts support this clonotype. The chain employs TRBV7-8 and TRBJ2-2; D possibly matches TRBD1 or TRBD2 (5 bases each). Trimming stripped 6 bases from V and 4 bases from J, with 15 bases between. Germline V gene lookup returns CDR1 SGHVS and CDR2 FQNEAQ. The CDR3 consists of 15 residues. CDR3 coding DNA: TGTGCCAGCAGTCAGGGAGCCCCGAGCACCGGGGAGCTGTTTTTT. Translating it yields CASSQGAPSTGELFF.

This clonotype was found many times. This sequence joins TRBV12-5 and TRBJ2-5; possibly TRBD1 for D (7 bases). CDR1 LGHNT and CDR2 FRNRAP come from the germline V gene. Trimming pared 5 bases from V and 1 base from J, leaving 14 bases between. This CDR3 has 15 amino acids. The CDR3 DNA follows: TGTGCTAGTGGTGAAACAGGGGACTCCCAAGAGACCCAGTACTTC. Its protein product is CASGETGDSQETQYF. The whole variable domain, filled in from reference TRBV12-5 and TRBJ2-5, reads DARVTQTPRHKVTEMGQEVTMRCQPILGHNTVFWYRQTMMQGLELLAYFRNRAPLDDSGMPKDRFSAEMPDATLATLKIQPSEPRDSAVYFCASGETGDSQETQYFGPGTRLLVL.

The chain employs TRBV12-3 or TRBV12-4 and TRBJ1-2; D is unclear. The V end was cut by 6 bases, the J end by 3 bases, with 11 bases between. The CDR3 loop spans 13 amino acids. DNA for the CDR3: TGTGCCAGCAGCCCACAGTTCTACTATGGCTACACCTTC. It encodes CASSPQFYYGYTF.

Many counts were recorded for this clonotype. J is TRBJ1-2 and V is TRBV20-1; 11 nucleotides align to TRBD1. Germline V gene lookup returns CDR1 DFQATT and CDR2 SNEGSKA (reference sequence). The CDR3 is 15 residues long. V lost 2 bases to trimming and J lost 6 bases; unmatched junction nucleotides: 8. CDR3 bases: TGCAGTGCTAGATTGCCGGGACAGGGGGTGGATGGCTACACCTTC. Amino acids: CSARLPGQGVDGYTF.

Ten or more counts support this clonotype. The rearrangement joins TRBV7-3 to TRBJ2-4, with TRBD2 matching over 8 bases. The CDR3 totals 15 residues. V trimming: 2 bases; J trimming: 6 bases; junction bases outside the gene matches: 6. Looked up from germline, CDR1 is SGHTA and CDR2 is FQGTGA. This chain's CDR3 is CASSLDGTSLNIQYF. The CDR3 DNA reads TGTGCCAGCAGCTTAGACGGGACTAGTCTAAACATTCAGTACTTC.

About this clonotype itself: This may come from a read error, since a much larger clone is one base off. This chain uses TRBV19 with TRBJ2-2, with D possibly TRBD1 on 6 matching bases. The V gene's germline CDR1 is LNHDA and CDR2 SQIVND (reference sequence). The CDR3 has 16 amino acids. CDR3 bases: TGTGCCAGTAGTATGTTGACAGGTCGTGGCACCTGGGAGCTGTTTTTT. Translating gives CASSMLTGRGTWELFF.

This clonotype was counted at least ten times. The V and J genes are TRBV12-3 or TRBV12-4 and TRBJ1-1, with 11 bases identical to TRBD1. CDR3 size: 13 residues. The J segment lost 8 bases and the V segment lost 6 bases, leaving 5 bases of the junction unmatched. CDR3 nucleotide sequence: TGTGCCAGCAGCCAGGACAGGGGGCGCGAAGCTTTCTTT. Translating it yields CASSQDRGREAFF.

The rearrangement uses TRBV2 and TRBJ2-7, with D hard to call. The V gene lost 8 bases and the J gene lost 0 bases, with 17 bases spanning the gap. The CDR3 is made up of 15 amino acids. Germline V gene data show CDR1 as SNHLY and CDR2 as FYNNEI. The CDR3 sequence is CASGGPTRSSYEQYF. CDR3 DNA sequence: TGTGCCAGCGGCGGACCGACCAGGAGCTCCTACGAGCAGTACTTC.

V is TRBV12-3 or TRBV12-4 and J is TRBJ1-2; no clear D gene. The V and J ends lost 4 bases and 6 bases respectively, with 24 bases between them. CDR3 size: 17 residues. The chain's CDR3 is CASSSPLGSGEENGYTF. CDR3 in DNA: TGTGCCAGCAGTTCTCCCCTTGGATCAGGCGAGGAGAATGGCTACACCTTC.

This clonotype has ten or more counts. The chain has TRBV6-2 or TRBV6-3 and TRBJ2-5; 8 bases fit TRBD1. V gave up 0 bases and J gave up 5 bases; unmatched junction bases: 5. This CDR3 spans 15 amino acids. Germline values: CDR1 MNHEY, CDR2 SVGEGT. In DNA, the CDR3 is TGTGCCAGCAGTTACTCCGGACAGGGAGTTGAGACCCAGTACTTC. Its protein product is CASSYSGQGVETQYF.

This clonotype was counted at least ten times. This chain uses TRBV7-9 with TRBJ1-1; D is possibly TRBD1 (5 bases). The germline V gene encodes CDR1 SEHNR and CDR2 FQNEAQ (reference sequence). Trimming removed 1 base from V and 4 bases from J, with 7 bases in between. This CDR3 is 13 amino acids long. DNA of the CDR3: TGTGCCAGCAGCTTAGGACAGATCACTGAAGCTTTCTTT. It is translated as CASSLGQITEAFF.

This clonotype was detected ten times or more. The DNA for the CDR3 is TGTGCCAGCGACAGGGTGGACACTGAAGCTTTCTTT. Translated, it gives CASDRVDTEAFF. V and J are TRBV6-1 and TRBJ1-1, with TRBD1 matching 7 bases. The V gene end was trimmed by 8 bases and the J gene end by 3 bases; junction bases not matched to a gene: 3. The CDR3 contains 12 residues. Germline loops: CDR1 MNHNS, CDR2 SASEGT.

This clonotype was detected many times. J is TRBJ1-2 and V is TRBV7-2; no definite D call. The germline V gene has CDR1 SGHTA and CDR2 FQGNSA. The CDR3 extends over 12 amino acids. Trimming shortened V by 2 bases and J by 4 bases, and 5 bases separated the two germline ends. This CDR3 is CASSLTVYGYTF. The CDR3 bases are TGTGCCAGCAGCTTAACGGTCTATGGCTACACCTTC.

The chain is built from TRBV2 and TRBJ1-3; the D is unclear. The length of the CDR3 is 13 residues. The V end was cut by 8 bases, the J end by 0 bases, with 8 bases between. Per the germline V gene, CDR1 is SNHLY and CDR2 is FYNNEI. Written as DNA, the CDR3 is TGTGCCAGCGGTCAAATCTCTGGAAACACCATATATTTT. This codes for CASGQISGNTIYF.

This clonotype was detected many times. V is TRBV7-9 and J is TRBJ2-7, with no clear D. In germline, CDR1 is SEHNR, CDR2 FQNEAQ (reference sequence). This CDR3 region has 14 residues. V lost 5 bases and J lost 2, with 13 bases in between. The DNA for the CDR3 is TGTGCCAGCAGCCCTGGTGCGGATACCTACGAGCAGTACTTC. It translates to CASSPGADTYEQYF.

The V gene is TRBV6-1, the J gene TRBJ1-2; D uncertain. The CDR3 is 11 amino acids. Germline CDR1 is MNHNS and CDR2 is SASEGT. V lost 11 bases, J lost 4 bases, and 11 bases lay in between. CDR3 amino acids: CASGRSYGYTF. As DNA, the CDR3 is TGTGCCTCCGGACGGAGCTATGGCTACACCTTC.

The chain joins TRBV28 to TRBJ1-5, with TRBD1 identical over 7 bases. With 4 bases clipped from V and 4 bases from J, the junction kept 16 bases outside the gene matches. Germline values: CDR1 MDHEN, CDR2 SYDVKM. This CDR3 is 18 amino acids long. For the CDR3, the DNA is TGTGCCAGCAGTTCCGGGCAGGGGGGAGCCTGGTTTAATCAGCCCCAGCATTTT. Residues: CASSSGQGGAWFNQPQHF. The full variable domain, with the rest looked up from reference TRBV28 and TRBJ1-5, is DVKVTQSSRYLVKRTGEKVFLECVQDMDHENMFWYRQDPGLGLRLIYFSYDVKMKEKGDIPEGYSVSREKKERFSLILESASTNQTSMYLCASSSGQGGAWFNQPQHFGDGTRLSIL.

The sample holds many counts of this clonotype. The V and J genes are TRBV29-1 and TRBJ1-1, with a possible D match to TRBD1 (6 bases). The germline CDR1 and CDR2 sequences are SQVTM and ANQGSEA. The CDR3 loop spans 14 amino acids. Deletions cut 7 bases from V and 4 bases from J, with 19 bases between. CDR3 DNA sequence: TGCAGCGGAACTAATAATCAGGGGCTCACTGAAGCTTTCTTT. As protein: CSGTNNQGLTEAFF.

This clonotype was observed at least ten times. CDR3 sequence reads: CASSLDRARTEAFF. The DNA of the CDR3 is TGTGCCAGCAGCCTCGACAGGGCCCGCACTGAAGCTTTCTTT. The chain uses TRBV7-8 and TRBJ1-1, with TRBD1 identical over 7 bases. In germline, CDR1 is SGHVS, CDR2 FQNEAQ. The J segment lost 4 bases and the V segment lost 5 bases, leaving 7 bases of the junction unmatched. The CDR3 runs to 14 residues.

This clonotype has a handful of counts. The chain joins TRBV6-5 to TRBJ1-2, with 7 bases lining up with TRBD1. Trimming cost V 2 bases and J 8 bases; bases outside gene matches: 8. From germline, CDR1 is MNHEY and CDR2 SVGAGI. The CDR3 is 14 amino acids. CDR3 sequence (DNA): TGTGCCAGCAGTTACCAGGGGGAGGAGAGAGGCTACACCTTC. It specifies CASSYQGEERGYTF.

This clonotype was picked up many times. The chain carries TRBV2 and TRBJ2-7; D gene uncertain. Germline-derived CDR1 and CDR2 are SNHLY and FYNNEI. V lost 1 base to trimming and J lost 4 bases, with 8 bases between them. The CDR3 covers 13 residues. This CDR3 reads CASSEEGRYEQYF. CDR3 sequence (DNA): TGTGCCAGCAGTGAAGAGGGCAGGTACGAGCAGTACTTC.

This clonotype was observed many times. The chain is built from TRBV5-8 and TRBJ2-7; 7 bases are a match to TRBD1. The J segment lost 3 bases and the V segment lost 5 bases, leaving 8 bases of the junction unmatched. CDR1 SGHTS and CDR2 YDEGEE come from the germline V gene. This CDR3 has 14 residues. The CDR3 DNA is TGTGCCAGCAGACCTACGGGACAGCGCTACGAGCAGTACTTC. It specifies CASRPTGQRYEQYF.

The gene calls are TRBV27 and TRBJ2-7, with 8 bases identical to TRBD2. Unmatched junction bases numbered 8, after V lost 4 bases and J lost 3 bases. This CDR3 is 15 amino acids long. Per the germline V gene, CDR1 is MNHEY and CDR2 is SMNVEV (reference sequence). CDR3 protein: CASSSGVAGGYEQYF. The CDR3 bases are TGTGCCAGCAGTTCGGGAGTGGCGGGGGGCTACGAGCAGTACTTC.

This clonotype appeared a few times. The chain links TRBV6-1 to TRBJ1-5, with a tentative D call TRBD1 (6 bases). Germline V lookup: CDR1 MNHNS, CDR2 SASEGT. The CDR3 is made up of 15 amino acids. Trimming pared 7 bases from V and 7 bases from J, leaving 20 bases between. Written as DNA, the CDR3 is TGTGCCAGCAACCACGGGAGGGGGGAAAGACAGCCCCAGCATTTT. This codes for CASNHGRGERQPQHF.

The chain carries TRBV7-2 and TRBJ2-5; TRBD2 matches 10 bases. Germline-derived CDR1 and CDR2 are SGHTA and FQGNSA. This CDR3 is 15 amino acids long. V lost 2 bases, J lost 4 bases, and 4 bases stayed unmatched. CDR3 protein: CASSLIERGGETQYF. The CDR3 DNA reads TGTGCCAGCAGCTTAATCGAGCGGGGGGGAGAGACCCAGTACTTC. Combining the CDR3 with reference TRBV7-2 and TRBJ2-5 gives the whole variable domain GAGVSQSPSNKVTEKGKDVELRCDPISGHTALYWYRQSLGQGLEFLIYFQGNSAPDKSGLPSDRFSAERTGGSVSTLTIQRTQQEDSAVYLCASSLIERGGETQYFGPGTRLLVL.